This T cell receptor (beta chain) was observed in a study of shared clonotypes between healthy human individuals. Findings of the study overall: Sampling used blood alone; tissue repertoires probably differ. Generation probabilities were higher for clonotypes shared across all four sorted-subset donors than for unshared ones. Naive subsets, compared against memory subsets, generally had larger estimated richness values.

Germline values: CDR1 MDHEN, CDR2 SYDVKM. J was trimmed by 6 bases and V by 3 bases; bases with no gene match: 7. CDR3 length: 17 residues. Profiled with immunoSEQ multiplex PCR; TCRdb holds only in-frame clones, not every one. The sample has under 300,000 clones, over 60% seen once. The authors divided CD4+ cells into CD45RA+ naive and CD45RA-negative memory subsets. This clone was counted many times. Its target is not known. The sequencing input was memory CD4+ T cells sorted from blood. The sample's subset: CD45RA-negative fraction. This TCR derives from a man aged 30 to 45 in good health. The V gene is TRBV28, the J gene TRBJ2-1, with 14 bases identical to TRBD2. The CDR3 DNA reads TGTGCCAGCAGTTTGGGACTAGCGGGAGCGTATGGCAATGAGCAGTTCTTC. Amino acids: CASSLGLAGAYGNEQFF. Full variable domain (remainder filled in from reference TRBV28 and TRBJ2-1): DVKVTQSSRYLVKRTGEKVFLECVQDMDHENMFWYRQDPGLGLRLIYFSYDVKMKEKGDIPEGYSVSREKKERFSLILESASTNQTSMYLCASSLGLAGAYGNEQFFGPGTRLTVL.